This T cell receptor beta chain was retrieved from a study of cytomegalovirus exposure and HLA in healthy donors. The wider study: Of more than 350 genotyped donors, 81% clustered with self-reported Caucasian donors.

Germline lookup yields CDR1 ENHRY and CDR2 SYGVKD. Trimming took 10 bases from V and 3 from J; bases not matched to a gene: 12. This CDR3 has 15 residues. In regard to this clone: Antigen: not known.

Overall study findings and caveats: DRB1 showed the most TCR associations and HLA-C the fewest in a later analysis, as rates varied by HLA locus. A link between a missense DCLRE1C variant and TCR beta V- and J-gene trimming emerged from a later analysis.

Use of 60 Vbeta and 13 Jbeta primers characterized the PCR. The method was immunoSEQ multiplex PCR; TCRdb's version includes in-frame clones alone and lacks a portion of them. The sample contains approximately 100,000 clones, approximately 77% of which appear only once. The receptor was isolated from a male donor in good health and CMV-seropositive. Sequenced sample: PBMCs. The genes are TRBV10-3 and TRBJ1-3; 7 bases align to TRBD1. The CDR3 bases are TGTGCCACCTTACTACAGGGGAAGAATGGAAACACCATATATTTT. Protein: CATLLQGKNGNTIYF.